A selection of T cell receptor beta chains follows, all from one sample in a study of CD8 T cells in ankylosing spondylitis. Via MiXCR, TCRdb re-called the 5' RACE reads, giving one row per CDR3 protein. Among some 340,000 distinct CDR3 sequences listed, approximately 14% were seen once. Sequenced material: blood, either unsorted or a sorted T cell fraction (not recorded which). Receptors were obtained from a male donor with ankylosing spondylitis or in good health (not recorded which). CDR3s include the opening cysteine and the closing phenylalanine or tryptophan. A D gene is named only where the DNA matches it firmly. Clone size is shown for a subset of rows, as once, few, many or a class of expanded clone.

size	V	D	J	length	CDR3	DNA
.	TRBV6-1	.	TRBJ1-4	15	CASSSAGGMNEKLFF	TGTGCCAGCAGCTCCGCGGGGGGCATGAATGAAAAACTGTTTTTT
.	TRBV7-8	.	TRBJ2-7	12	CASSLGGTEQYF	TGTGCCAGCAGCTTAGGAGGGACCGAGCAGTACTTC
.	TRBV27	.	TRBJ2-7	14	CATFSGPTGNEQYF	TGTGCCACCTTCTCCGGACCAACAGGGAACGAGCAGTACTTC
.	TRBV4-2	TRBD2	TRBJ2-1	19	CASSQEGLAGGPGVNEQFF	TGTGCCAGCAGCCAAGAGGGACTAGCGGGAGGGCCAGGTGTCAATGAGCAGTTCTTC
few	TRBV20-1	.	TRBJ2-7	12	CSARNYNYEQYF	TGCAGTGCGAGGAATTACAACTACGAGCAGTACTTC
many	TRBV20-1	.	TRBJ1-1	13	CSARAQLNTEAFF	TGCAGTGCTAGAGCCCAGTTGAACACTGAAGCTTTCTTT
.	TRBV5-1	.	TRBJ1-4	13	CASSLTTREKLFF	TGCGCCAGCAGCTTGACGACTCGTGAAAAACTGTTTTTT
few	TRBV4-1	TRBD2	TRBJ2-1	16	CASSQESGTRANEQFF	TGCGCCAGCAGCCAAGAGTCCGGGACTAGGGCCAATGAGCAGTTCTTC
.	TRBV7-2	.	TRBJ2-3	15	CASSSLSGSTDTQYF	TGTGCCAGCAGCTCCCTTAGCGGTAGCACAGATACGCAGTATTTT
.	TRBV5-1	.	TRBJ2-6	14	CASSWGDGANVLTF	TGCGCCAGCAGCTGGGGAGATGGGGCCAACGTCCTGACTTTC
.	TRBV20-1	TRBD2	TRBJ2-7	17	CCARGGTLAGATYEQYF	TGCTGTGCTAGGGGAGGTACCCTAGCGGGAGCAACCTACGAGCAGTACTTC
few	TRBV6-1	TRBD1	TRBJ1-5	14	CASTLDRVDQPQHF	TGTGCCAGCACCCTAGACAGGGTCGATCAGCCCCAGCATTTT
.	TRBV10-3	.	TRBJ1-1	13	CAISARDNTEAFF	TGTGCCATCAGTGCCCGGGACAACACTGAAGCTTTCTTT
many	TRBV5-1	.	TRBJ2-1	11	CASSLYNEQFF	TGCGCCAGCAGCTTGTACAATGAGCAGTTCTTC
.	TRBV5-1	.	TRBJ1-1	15	CASSLAMAPGTEAFF	TGCGCCAGCAGCTTGGCCATGGCGCCAGGGACTGAAGCTTTCTTT
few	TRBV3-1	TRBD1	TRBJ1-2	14	CASSYKQGAGGYTF	TGTGCCAGCAGCTATAAACAGGGGGCAGGAGGCTACACCTTC
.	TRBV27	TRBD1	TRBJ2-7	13	CASSFRDRDEQYF	TGTGCCAGCAGTTTCAGGGACAGGGACGAGCAGTACTTC
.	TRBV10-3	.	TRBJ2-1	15	CAISESESLGNEQFF	TGTGCCATCAGTGAGTCCGAGAGCCTCGGCAATGAGCAGTTCTTC
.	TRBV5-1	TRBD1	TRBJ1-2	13	CASRSGTAYGYTF	TGCGCCAGCAGATCTGGGACAGCCTATGGCTACACCTTC
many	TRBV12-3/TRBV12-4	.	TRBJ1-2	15	CASSSAGSPLNSYTF	TGTGCCAGCAGCTCGGCAGGCAGTCCTCTTAATAGCTACACCTTC
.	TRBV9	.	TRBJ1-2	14	CASSVGAGDGGYTF	TGTGCCAGCAGCGTAGGTGCAGGGGACGGTGGCTACACCTTC
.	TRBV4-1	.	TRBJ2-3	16	CASSQDLASRTDTQYF	TGCGCCAGCAGCCAAGATCTAGCCTCCAGAACAGATACGCAGTATTTT
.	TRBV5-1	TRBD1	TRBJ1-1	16	CASSSLQTGRATEAFF	TGCGCCAGCAGCAGCCTCCAGACAGGGCGGGCCACTGAAGCTTTCTTT
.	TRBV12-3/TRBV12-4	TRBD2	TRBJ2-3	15	CASSLSLAGGGTQYF	TGTGCCAGCAGTTTATCCCTAGCGGGGGGGGGTACGCAGTATTTT
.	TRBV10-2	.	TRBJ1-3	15	CASSENYQPGNTIYF	TGCGCCAGCAGTGAGAATTACCAGCCTGGAAACACCATATATTTT
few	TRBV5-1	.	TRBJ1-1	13	CASRPTSNTEAFF	TGCGCCAGCAGGCCTACGTCCAACACTGAAGCTTTCTTT
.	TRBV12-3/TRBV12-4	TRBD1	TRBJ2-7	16	CASSFNPGTVSYEQYF	TGTGCCAGCAGTTTCAATCCCGGGACAGTTTCCTACGAGCAGTACTTC
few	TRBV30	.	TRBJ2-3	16	CAWSRWGEGLTDTQYF	TGTGCCTGGAGTCGTTGGGGCGAGGGATTAACAGATACGCAGTATTTT
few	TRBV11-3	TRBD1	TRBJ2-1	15	CASSIDRGSYNEQFF	TGTGCCAGCAGCATCGACAGGGGGTCCTACAATGAGCAGTTCTTC
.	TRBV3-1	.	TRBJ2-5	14	CASSQVSGRETQYF	TGTGCCAGCAGCCAAGTATCCGGGAGAGAGACCCAGTACTTC
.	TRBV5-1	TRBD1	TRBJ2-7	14	CASSSGQPSYEQYF	TGCGCCAGCAGCTCGGGACAGCCATCCTACGAGCAGTACTTC
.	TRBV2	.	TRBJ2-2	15	CASSDPGDKTGELFF	TGTGCCAGCAGTGACCCAGGGGACAAGACCGGGGAGCTGTTTTTT
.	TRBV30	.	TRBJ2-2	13	CAWSVGGTGELFF	TGTGCCTGGAGTGTAGGTGGGACCGGGGAGCTGTTTTTT
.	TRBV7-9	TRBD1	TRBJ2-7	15	CASSPKDRGVHEQYF	TGTGCCAGCAGCCCGAAAGACAGGGGTGTACACGAGCAGTACTTC
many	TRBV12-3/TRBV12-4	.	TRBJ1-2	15	CASSPQEQGRYGYTF	TGTGCCAGCAGTCCCCAGGAGCAGGGGAGGTACGGCTACACCTTC
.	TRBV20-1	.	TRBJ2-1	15	CSARNPLSSYNEQFF	TGCAGTGCTAGGAACCCCCTGAGCTCCTACAATGAGCAGTTCTTC
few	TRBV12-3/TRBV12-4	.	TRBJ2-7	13	CASRPTGNYEQYF	TGTGCCAGCAGACCGACAGGCAACTACGAGCAGTACTTC
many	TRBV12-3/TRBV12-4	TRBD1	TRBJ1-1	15	CASRLDRGGVDEAFF	TGTGCCAGCAGACTCGACAGGGGCGGTGTCGATGAAGCTTTCTTT
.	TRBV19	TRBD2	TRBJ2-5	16	CASSKRLAARRETQYF	TGTGCCAGTAGTAAGAGACTAGCGGCCAGGCGGGAGACCCAGTACTTC
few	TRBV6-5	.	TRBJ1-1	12	CASQSTDTKAFF	TGTGCCAGCCAAAGCACGGACACCAAAGCTTTCTTT
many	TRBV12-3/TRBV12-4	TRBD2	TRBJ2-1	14	CASSFDSGRSEQFF	TGTGCCAGCAGTTTTGATAGCGGGAGAAGTGAGCAGTTCTTC
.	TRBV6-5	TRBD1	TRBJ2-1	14	CASSYEGAENEQFF	TGTGCCAGCAGTTACGAGGGGGCAGAGAATGAGCAGTTCTTC
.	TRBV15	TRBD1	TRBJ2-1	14	CATSRDRAANEQFF	TGTGCCACCAGCAGGGACAGGGCGGCCAATGAGCAGTTCTTC
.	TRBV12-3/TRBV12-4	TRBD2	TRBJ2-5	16	CASSTPTSGSGKTQYF	TGTGCCAGCAGTACGCCGACTAGCGGGAGCGGGAAGACCCAGTACTTC
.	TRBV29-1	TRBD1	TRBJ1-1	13	CSGGQGFLTEAFF	TGCAGCGGGGGACAGGGCTTCCTAACTGAAGCTTTCTTT